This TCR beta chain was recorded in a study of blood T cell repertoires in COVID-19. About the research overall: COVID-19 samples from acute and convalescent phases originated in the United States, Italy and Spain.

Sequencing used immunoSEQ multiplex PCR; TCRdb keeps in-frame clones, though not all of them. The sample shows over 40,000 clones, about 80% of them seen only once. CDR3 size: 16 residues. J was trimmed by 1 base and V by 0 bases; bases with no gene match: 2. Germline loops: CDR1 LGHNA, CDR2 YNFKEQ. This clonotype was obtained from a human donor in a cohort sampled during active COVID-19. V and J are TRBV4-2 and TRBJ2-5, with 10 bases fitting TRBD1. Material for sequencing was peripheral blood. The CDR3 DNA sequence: TGTGCCAGCAGCCAAGATAGGACAGGGGGCCAAGAGACCCAGTACTTC. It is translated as CASSQDRTGGQETQYF.